A selection of T cell receptor beta chains follows, all from one sample in a study of cytomegalovirus exposure and HLA in healthy donors. The data were produced by immunoSEQ multiplex PCR, yet TCRdb's version contains in-frame clones alone and is incomplete. The top ten hold 5.6% of the sample, which has about 150,000 clones, 70% to 90% seen once. Material for sequencing was PBMCs. The receptor source for this set is a woman aged 35 to 49 in good health and CMV-seropositive. The CDR3 runs from the conserved cysteine through the conserved F or W. A D gene is named only where the DNA matches it firmly. Not all rows give a size; the values are once, few, many and, for expanded clones, a class.

j_gene,d_gene,abundance,v_gene,CDR3nt,CDR3aa
TRBJ2-1,TRBD2,-,TRBV2,TGTGCCAGCAGCGCCCACCTAGCGGGAGCCGACAATGAGCAGTTCTTC,CASSAHLAGADNEQFF
TRBJ2-3,TRBD1,-,TRBV5-1,TGCGCCAGCAGTCGGGACAGGGTAACAGATACGCAGTATTTT,CASSRDRVTDTQYF
TRBJ2-7,TRBD2,few,TRBV28,TGTGCCAGCAGCCGCTACCGACTAGCGGGAGAGGTGTACGAGCAGTACTTC,CASSRYRLAGEVYEQYF
TRBJ2-2,TRBD1,-,TRBV6-6,TGTGCCAGCAGAAGACAGGGGGCGAACACCGGGGAGCTGTTTTTT,CASRRQGANTGELFF
TRBJ1-1,TRBD1,-,TRBV7-2,TGTGCCAGCAGCCTACGGACAGGGGAGTCCCCTGAAGCTTTCTTT,CASSLRTGESPEAFF
TRBJ1-3,-,-,TRBV11-2,TGTGCCAGCAGCTTAGCACAGAGCCCTTCTGGAAACACCATATATTTT,CASSLAQSPSGNTIYF
TRBJ1-5,-,-,TRBV7-9,TGTGCCAGCAGCTTCGACAGCCCTAATCAGCCCCAGCATTTT,CASSFDSPNQPQHF
TRBJ2-7,TRBD2,once,TRBV7-2,TGTGCCAGCAGCCGGACCGCGCTAGCGGGAGGCGAGCAGTACTTC,CASSRTALAGGEQYF
TRBJ2-4,TRBD1,-,TRBV4-1,TGCGCCAGCAGCCAGGGACAGGGCCTAGCCAAAAACATTCAGTACTTC,CASSQGQGLAKNIQYF
TRBJ1-5,-,-,TRBV11-2,TGTGCCAGCAGACAGCTATTTAGCAATCAGCCCCAGCATTTT,CASRQLFSNQPQHF
TRBJ1-2,TRBD1,-,TRBV6-1,TGTGCCAGCAGTGAAACCGGGACAGGGGGCTATATCTACTATGGCTACACCTTC,CASSETGTGGYIYYGYTF
TRBJ1-4,-,-,TRBV7-9,TGTGCCAGCAGCTTAGCTGGGAGGTTGGTCGAAAAACTGTTTTTT,CASSLAGRLVEKLFF
TRBJ2-1,TRBD1,-,TRBV9,TGTGCCAGCAGCGCCTGGACCGGGACAGGGCGAGACAATGAGCAGTTCTTC,CASSAWTGTGRDNEQFF
TRBJ2-3,TRBD2,-,TRBV29-1,TGCAGCGTTTCGACTAGCGGCGCAGATACGCAGTATTTT,CSVSTSGADTQYF
TRBJ2-3,TRBD2,-,TRBV30,TGTGCCTGGAATAGACTAGCGGGAGCAACAGATACGCAGTATTTT,CAWNRLAGATDTQYF
TRBJ1-4,TRBD1,-,TRBV28,TGTGCCAGCAGCCTACAGGGGGCCAGGGGTGAAAAACTGTTTTTT,CASSLQGARGEKLFF
TRBJ2-1,TRBD2,-,TRBV5-1,TGCGCCAGCAGGACTAGCGGGAGCGGGAATGAGCAGTTCTTC,CASRTSGSGNEQFF
TRBJ1-3,-,-,TRBV5-1,TGCGCCAGCAGCGCGACGACAGGAAACACCATATATTTT,CASSATTGNTIYF
TRBJ2-7,-,-,TRBV11-1,TGTGCCAGCAGCCCCGTCAGCGTTCGACACGAGCAGTACTTC,CASSPVSVRHEQYF